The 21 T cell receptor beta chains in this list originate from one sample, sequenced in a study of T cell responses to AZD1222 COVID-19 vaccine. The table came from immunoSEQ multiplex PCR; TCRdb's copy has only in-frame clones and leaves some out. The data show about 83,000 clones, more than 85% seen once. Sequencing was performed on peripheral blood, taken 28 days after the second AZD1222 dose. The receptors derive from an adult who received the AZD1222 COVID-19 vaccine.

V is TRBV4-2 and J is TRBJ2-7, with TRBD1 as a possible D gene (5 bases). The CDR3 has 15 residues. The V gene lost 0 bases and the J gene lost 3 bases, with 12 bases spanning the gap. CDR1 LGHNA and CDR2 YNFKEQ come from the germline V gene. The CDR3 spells CASSQDTDSFYEQYF. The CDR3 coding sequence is TGTGCCAGCAGCCAAGATACAGACAGTTTCTACGAGCAGTACTTC.

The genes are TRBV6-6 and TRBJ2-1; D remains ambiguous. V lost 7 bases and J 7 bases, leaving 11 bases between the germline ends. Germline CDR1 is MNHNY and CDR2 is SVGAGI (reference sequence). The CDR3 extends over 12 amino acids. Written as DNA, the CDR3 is TGTGCCAGCACAAGCTCTGGGAATGAGCAGTTCTTC. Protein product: CASTSSGNEQFF.

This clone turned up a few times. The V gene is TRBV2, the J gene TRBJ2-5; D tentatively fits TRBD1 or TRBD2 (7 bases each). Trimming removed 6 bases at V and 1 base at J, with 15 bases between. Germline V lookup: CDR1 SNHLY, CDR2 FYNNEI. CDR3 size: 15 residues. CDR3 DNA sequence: TGTGCCAGCAGCCCCAGGGGGAGGGGCCAAGAGACCCAGTACTTC. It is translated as CASSPRGRGQETQYF.

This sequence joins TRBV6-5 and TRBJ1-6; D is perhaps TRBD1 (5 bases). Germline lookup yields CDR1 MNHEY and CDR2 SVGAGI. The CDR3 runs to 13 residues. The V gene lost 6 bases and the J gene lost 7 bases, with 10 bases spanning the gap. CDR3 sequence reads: CASRGLVNSPLHF. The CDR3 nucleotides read TGTGCCAGCAGGGGGCTGGTGAATTCACCCCTCCACTTT.

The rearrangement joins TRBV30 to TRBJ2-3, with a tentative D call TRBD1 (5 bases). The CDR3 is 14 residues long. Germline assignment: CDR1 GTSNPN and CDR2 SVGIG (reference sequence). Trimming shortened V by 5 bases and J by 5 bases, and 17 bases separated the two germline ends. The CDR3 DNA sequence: TGTGCCTGGGACCCCGGGCAGGGCGGAGATACGCAGTATTTT. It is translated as CAWDPGQGGDTQYF.

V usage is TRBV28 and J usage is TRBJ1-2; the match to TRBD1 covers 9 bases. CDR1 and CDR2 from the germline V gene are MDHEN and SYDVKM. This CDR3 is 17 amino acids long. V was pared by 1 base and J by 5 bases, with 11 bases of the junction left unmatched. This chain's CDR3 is CASSLFLDRGIKYGYTF. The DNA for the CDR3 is TGTGCCAGCAGTTTATTTCTGGACAGGGGAATTAAGTATGGCTACACCTTC.

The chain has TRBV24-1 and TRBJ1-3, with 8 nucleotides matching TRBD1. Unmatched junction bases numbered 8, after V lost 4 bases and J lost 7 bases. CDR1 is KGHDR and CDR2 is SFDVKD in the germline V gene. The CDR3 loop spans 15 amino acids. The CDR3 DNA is TGTGCCACCAGTGACCACGGACAGGGCGGGAACACCATATATTTT. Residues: CATSDHGQGGNTIYF.

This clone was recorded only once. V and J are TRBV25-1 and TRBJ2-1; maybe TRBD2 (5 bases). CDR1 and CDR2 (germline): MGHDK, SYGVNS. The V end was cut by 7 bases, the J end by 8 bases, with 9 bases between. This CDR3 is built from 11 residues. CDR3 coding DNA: TGTGCCAGCATAAGCGGTGATGAGCAGTTCTTC. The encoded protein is CASISGDEQFF.

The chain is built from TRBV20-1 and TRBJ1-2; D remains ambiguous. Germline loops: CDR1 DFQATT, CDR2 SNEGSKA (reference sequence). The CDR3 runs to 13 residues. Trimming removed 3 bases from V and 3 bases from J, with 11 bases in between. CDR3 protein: CSASSGEDYGYTF. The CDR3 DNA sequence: TGCAGTGCTAGTAGTGGGGAGGACTATGGCTACACCTTC.

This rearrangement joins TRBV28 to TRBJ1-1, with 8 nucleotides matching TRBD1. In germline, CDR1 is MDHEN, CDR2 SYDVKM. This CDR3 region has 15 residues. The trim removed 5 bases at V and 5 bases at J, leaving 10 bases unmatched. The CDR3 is CASSDTGGRKTEAFF. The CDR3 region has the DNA TGTGCCAGCAGTGACACAGGGGGTAGGAAGACTGAAGCTTTCTTT.

CDR3 nucleotide sequence: TGTGCCAGCAGTAAGGTCCAAGAGACCCAGTACTTC. The encoded protein is CASSKVQETQYF. The chain uses TRBV28 and TRBJ2-5; D is undetermined. V was shortened by 5 bases and J by 1 base, with 5 bases between the two germline ends. The CDR3 spans 12 residues. Germline-derived CDR1 and CDR2 are MDHEN and SYDVKM. Together with reference TRBV28 and TRBJ2-5, the CDR3 gives the full variable domain: DVKVTQSSRYLVKRTGEKVFLECVQDMDHENMFWYRQDPGLGLRLIYFSYDVKMKEKGDIPEGYSVSREKKERFSLILESASTNQTSMYLCASSKVQETQYFGPGTRLLVL.

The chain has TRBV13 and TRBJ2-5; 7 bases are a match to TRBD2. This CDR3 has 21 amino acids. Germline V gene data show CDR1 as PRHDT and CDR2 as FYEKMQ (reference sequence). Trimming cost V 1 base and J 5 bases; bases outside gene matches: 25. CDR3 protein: CASSLDRGVRTQGEFSETQYF. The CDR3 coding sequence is TGTGCCAGCAGCTTAGACCGGGGGGTAAGGACCCAGGGCGAGTTTTCCGAGACCCAGTACTTC.

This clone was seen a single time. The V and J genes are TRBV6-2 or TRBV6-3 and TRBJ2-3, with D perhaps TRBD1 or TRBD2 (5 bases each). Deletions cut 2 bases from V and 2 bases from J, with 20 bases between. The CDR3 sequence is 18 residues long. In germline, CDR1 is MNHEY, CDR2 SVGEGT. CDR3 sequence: CASSYIWDRAEITDTQYF. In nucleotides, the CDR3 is TGTGCCAGCAGTTACATTTGGGACCGAGCGGAAATCACAGATACGCAGTATTTT.

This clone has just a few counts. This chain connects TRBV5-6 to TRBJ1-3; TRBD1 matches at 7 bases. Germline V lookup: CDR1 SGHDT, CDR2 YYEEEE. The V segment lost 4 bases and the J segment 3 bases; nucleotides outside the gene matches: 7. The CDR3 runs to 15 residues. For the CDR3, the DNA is TGTGCCAGCAGCCTTTTGACAGGGTTTGGAAACACCATATATTTT. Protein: CASSLLTGFGNTIYF.

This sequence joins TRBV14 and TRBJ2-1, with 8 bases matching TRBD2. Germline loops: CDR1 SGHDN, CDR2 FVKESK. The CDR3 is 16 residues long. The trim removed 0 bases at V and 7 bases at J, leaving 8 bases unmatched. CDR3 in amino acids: CASSQDQAGVGNEQFF. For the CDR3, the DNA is TGTGCCAGCAGCCAAGATCAAGCGGGAGTCGGAAATGAGCAGTTCTTC.

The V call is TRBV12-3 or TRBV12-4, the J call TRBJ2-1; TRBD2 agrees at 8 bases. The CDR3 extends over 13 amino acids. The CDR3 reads CVTTGTSHNEQFF. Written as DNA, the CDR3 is TGTGTCACAACCGGGACTAGTCACAATGAGCAGTTCTTC.

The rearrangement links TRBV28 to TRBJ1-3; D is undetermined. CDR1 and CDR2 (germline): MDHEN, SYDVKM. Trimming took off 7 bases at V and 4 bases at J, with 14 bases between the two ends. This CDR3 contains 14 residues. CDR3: CASKEAPGGNTIYF. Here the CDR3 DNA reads TGTGCCAGCAAGGAGGCCCCCGGCGGAAACACCATATATTTT.

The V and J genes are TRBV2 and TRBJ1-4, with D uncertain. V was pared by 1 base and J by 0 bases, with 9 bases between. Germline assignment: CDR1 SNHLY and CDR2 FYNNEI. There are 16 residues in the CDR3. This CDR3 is CASSEGASATNEKLFF. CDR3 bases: TGTGCCAGCAGTGAAGGGGCCAGCGCAACTAATGAAAAACTGTTTTTT.

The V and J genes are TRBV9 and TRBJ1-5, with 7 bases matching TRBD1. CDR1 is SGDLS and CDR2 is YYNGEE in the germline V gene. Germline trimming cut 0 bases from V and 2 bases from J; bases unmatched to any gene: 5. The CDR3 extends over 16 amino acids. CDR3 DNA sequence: TGTGCCAGCAGCGTAGCTCCCGACAGGGGCAATCAGCCCCAGCATTTT. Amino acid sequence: CASSVAPDRGNQPQHF.

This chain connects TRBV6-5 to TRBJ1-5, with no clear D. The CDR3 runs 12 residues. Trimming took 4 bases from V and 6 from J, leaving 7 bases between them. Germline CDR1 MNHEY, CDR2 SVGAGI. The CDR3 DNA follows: TGTGCCAGCAGTTCAGTGGGTCAGCCCCAGCATTTT. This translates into CASSSVGQPQHF.

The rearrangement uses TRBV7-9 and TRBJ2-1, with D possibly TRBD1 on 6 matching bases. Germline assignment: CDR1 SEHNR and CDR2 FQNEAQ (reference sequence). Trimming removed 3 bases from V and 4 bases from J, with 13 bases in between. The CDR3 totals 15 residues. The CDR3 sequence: CASSLVGARYNEQFF. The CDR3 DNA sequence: TGTGCCAGCAGCTTGGTGGGGGCGAGGTACAATGAGCAGTTCTTC.